The 27 T cell receptor beta chains below were found in one sample sequenced in a study of T cell repertoires in cytomegalovirus infection. One entry per CDR3 protein, called by TCRdb with MiXCR from the reads. In the table there are 900,000 to 950,000 distinct CDR3 sequences, roughly 30% of which are singletons. What these receptors recognize is not known. Sequenced here: cultured CD8+ T cells from PBMCs, sampled from culture after CMV antigen stimulation. The receptors were gathered from a human donor in good health (CMV status not recorded). Some clones in this sample may be carry-over from other donors' samples.

This clonotype was recorded many times. The rearrangement links TRBV7-2 to TRBJ2-5, with 7 bases that match TRBD2. This CDR3 has 18 residues. V lost 2 bases, J lost 1 base, and 13 bases stayed unmatched. In germline, CDR1 is SGHTA, CDR2 FQGNSA. CDR3 sequence reads: CASSLLLLAGDIQETQYF. The CDR3 nucleotides read TGTGCCAGCAGCTTACTCCTCCTTGCGGGGGATATCCAAGAGACCCAGTACTTC.

The rearrangement links TRBV7-3 to TRBJ2-2; perhaps TRBD1 as D (8 bases). V lost 5 bases, J lost 4 bases, and 23 bases lay in between. This CDR3 has 18 residues. CDR1 is SGHTA, CDR2 FQGTGA, per germline. The CDR3: CASSPSRTGIAGTGELFF. CDR3 DNA sequence: TGTGCCAGCAGCCCAAGCCGGACAGGGATAGCGGGCACCGGGGAGCTGTTTTTT.

The table lists this clonotype with many counts. The V gene is TRBV27, the J gene TRBJ2-6; TRBD2 is a possible D gene (7 bases). Germline-derived CDR1 and CDR2 are MNHEY and SMNVEV (reference sequence). V dropped 3 bases and J dropped 2 bases, with 8 bases sitting between them. The CDR3 spans 15 residues. CDR3 loop: CASSLGGPGANVLTF. The CDR3 bases are TGTGCCAGCAGTTTGGGGGGGCCTGGGGCCAACGTCCTGACTTTC.

The table lists this clonotype with a few counts. This CDR3 is CASSYSWTGANTGELFF. CDR3 DNA sequence: TGTGCCAGCAGTTACTCCTGGACAGGCGCGAACACCGGGGAGCTGTTTTTT. This chain uses TRBV6-5 with TRBJ2-2, with TRBD1 identical over 7 bases. The CDR3 runs to 17 residues. The trim removed 0 bases at V and 0 bases at J, leaving 4 bases unmatched. Germline V gene sequence: CDR1 MNHEY, CDR2 SVGAGI.

The sample holds one count of this clonotype. Possible read error: a much larger clone is one base away. This chain connects TRBV7-6 to TRBJ2-1; 7 nucleotides align to TRBD1. The CDR3 is made up of 15 amino acids. Germline loops: CDR1 SGHVS, CDR2 FNYEAQ. The CDR3: CVSSSGTDSYNEQFF. In DNA, the CDR3 is TGTGTCAGCAGCTCCGGGACAGACTCCTACAATGAGCAGTTCTTC.

The sample holds a few counts of this clonotype. The CDR3 spells CASSQEGSGLSQPQHF. The CDR3 DNA sequence: TGTGCCAGCAGCCAAGAAGGATCAGGGTTGAGTCAGCCCCAGCATTTT. The chain couples TRBV3-1 to TRBJ1-5; D is perhaps TRBD1 (5 bases). The CDR3 spans 16 residues. Trimming cost V 0 bases and J 6 bases, with 15 bases left between them. Germline assignment: CDR1 LGHDT and CDR2 YNNKEL (reference sequence).

In this sample, this clonotype turned up many times. The chain employs TRBV7-2 and TRBJ2-3; 12 nucleotides line up with TRBD2. This CDR3 is 16 amino acids long. Germline loops: CDR1 SGHTA, CDR2 FQGNSA. V was pared by 4 bases and J by 0 bases, with 2 bases of the junction left unmatched. As DNA, the CDR3 is TGTGCCAGCAGCTACCTAGCGGGGGGGAGCACAGATACGCAGTATTTT. Translated: CASSYLAGGSTDTQYF.

A single count supports this clonotype. The V and J genes are TRBV6-8 and TRBJ1-4; 7 positions agree with TRBD1. In germline, CDR1 is MNHGY, CDR2 SAAAGT. V was clipped by 6 bases and J by 8 bases; unmatched bases: 9. The CDR3 is 14 amino acids. CDR3 bases: TGTGCCAGCAGACCGGACAGGCCGGGGGAAAAACTGTTTTTT. Translating it yields CASRPDRPGEKLFF.

This clonotype has ten or more counts. This chain uses TRBV7-9 with TRBJ2-5; 10 bases align to TRBD1. CDR3 size: 14 residues. V lost 5 bases, J lost 5 bases, and 5 bases stayed unmatched. Per germline, CDR1 SEHNR and CDR2 FQNEAQ (reference sequence). CDR3 bases: TGTGCCAGCAGCCGAGACAGGGGGCTCGAGACCCAGTACTTC. The encoded protein is CASSRDRGLETQYF.

The chain joins TRBV6-6 to TRBJ1-5, with a weak D call TRBD1 (5 bases). With 5 bases removed from V and 2 bases from J, the gap between germline ends came to 19 bases. The V gene's germline CDR1 is MNHNY and CDR2 SVGAGI (reference sequence). The CDR3 is 17 amino acids. CDR3 amino acids: CASSVRDEYFGNQPQHF. CDR3 nucleotides: TGTGCCAGCAGTGTAAGGGACGAATATTTTGGCAATCAGCCCCAGCATTTT.

About this clonotype itself: A much larger clone sits a single nucleotide away, making a read error possible. The chain carries TRBV7-2 and TRBJ1-3; no firm D call. The CDR3 is 14 amino acids. Germline CDR1 reads SGHTA; CDR2 reads FQGNSA. The CDR3 region is CANSSLSSGNTIYF. Written as DNA, the CDR3 is TGTGCCAACAGCTCCTTAAGCTCTGGAAACACCATATATTTT.

CDR3 amino acids: CSVEPGQGVDTEAFF. The CDR3 DNA follows: TGCAGCGTTGAGCCGGGACAGGGAGTCGACACTGAAGCTTTCTTT. This chain connects TRBV29-1 to TRBJ1-1, with 9 positions matching TRBD1. The V gene end was trimmed by 3 bases and the J gene end by 3 bases; junction bases not matched to a gene: 8. Germline assignment: CDR1 SQVTM and CDR2 ANQGSEA. The CDR3 runs 15 residues.

The chain is built from TRBV4-1 and TRBJ2-2, with 10 bases that match TRBD2. CDR1 is MGHRA, CDR2 YSYEKL, per germline. The V segment lost 0 bases and the J segment 4 bases; nucleotides outside the gene matches: 5. The CDR3 has 17 amino acids. The DNA of the CDR3 is TGCGCCAGCAGCCAAGATGGAGTAGCGGGGGGCACCGGGGAGCTGTTTTTT. Translating it yields CASSQDGVAGGTGELFF.

This clonotype was recorded at least ten times. V is TRBV7-8 and J is TRBJ2-1; 8 bases line up with TRBD2. J was trimmed by 0 bases and V by 11 bases; bases with no gene match: 3. Per the germline V gene, CDR1 is SGHVS and CDR2 is FQNEAQ. The CDR3 runs to 13 residues. This CDR3 is CAGSGSSYNEQFF. CDR3 bases: TGTGCCGGGAGCGGGAGCTCCTACAATGAGCAGTTCTTC.

The chain recombines TRBV6-2 or TRBV6-3 with TRBJ1-2; weak D call: TRBD1 (5 bases). CDR3 length: 13 amino acids. Germline CDR1 MNHEY, CDR2 SVGEGT. Trimming took off 2 bases at V and 8 bases at J, with 12 bases between the two ends. The CDR3 coding sequence is TGTGCCAGCAGTTACGGTAGCAGGGACGGCTACACCTTC. This gives the protein CASSYGSRDGYTF.

This clonotype occurred a few times. The V gene is TRBV15, the J gene TRBJ2-1; 7 nucleotides agree with TRBD1. The CDR3 sequence is 14 residues long. V was clipped by 4 bases and J by 3 bases; unmatched bases: 3. Looked up from germline, CDR1 is LNHNV and CDR2 is YYDKDF (reference sequence). The DNA for the CDR3 is TGTGCCACCAGCACAGGGACAGACTACAATGAGCAGTTCTTC. Translating it yields CATSTGTDYNEQFF. Supplemented by reference TRBV15 and TRBJ2-1, the full variable domain reads DAMVIQNPRYQVTQFGKPVTLSCSQTLNHNVMYWYQQKSSQAPKLLFHYYDKDFNNEADTPDNFQSRRPNTSFCFLDIRSPGLGDTAMYLCATSTGTDYNEQFFGPGTRLTVL.

This clonotype was observed a handful of times. This rearrangement joins TRBV20-1 to TRBJ2-1; TRBD1 matches 12 bases. There are 13 residues in the CDR3. The trim removed 7 bases at V and 10 bases at J, leaving 8 bases unmatched. Germline CDR1 and CDR2: DFQATT and SNEGSKA (reference sequence). The CDR3 sequence is CSGGGTGGLEQFF. In DNA, the CDR3 is TGCAGTGGGGGGGGGACAGGGGGCTTGGAGCAGTTCTTC.

V gene TRBV7-9 combines with J gene TRBJ1-4; D is possibly TRBD1 (5 bases). Germline values: CDR1 SEHNR, CDR2 FQNEAQ (reference sequence). CDR3 length: 16 residues. V lost 1 base and J lost 2, with 11 bases in between. The CDR3 DNA reads as TGTGCCAGCAGCTTAGTTACCGGACATACTAATGAAAAACTGTTTTTT. Encoded protein: CASSLVTGHTNEKLFF.

The chain combines TRBV10-3 with TRBJ1-1, with 7 bases that match TRBD1. The trim removed 3 bases at V and 8 bases at J, leaving 6 bases unmatched. Germline V gives CDR1 ENHRY, CDR2 SYGVKD. The CDR3 is 13 residues long. This CDR3 reads CAISEYRGEEAFF. For the CDR3, the DNA is TGTGCCATCAGTGAATACAGGGGCGAGGAAGCTTTCTTT.

In this sample, this clonotype turned up a few times. The gene calls are TRBV27 and TRBJ1-2; D uncertain. The CDR3 runs to 17 residues. The germline CDR1 and CDR2 sequences are MNHEY and SMNVEV (reference sequence). V shed 5 bases and J shed 4 bases, with 23 bases lying between them. The CDR3 sequence: CASSGTGPTVEVYGYTF. Here the CDR3 DNA reads TGTGCCAGCAGTGGCACCGGGCCTACGGTTGAGGTCTATGGCTACACCTTC.

The genes are TRBV7-2 and TRBJ1-1; the D is unclear. The germline V gene has CDR1 SGHTA and CDR2 FQGNSA. The CDR3 totals 12 residues. V was cut by 5 bases and J by 5 bases, with 9 bases left in between. CDR3 sequence (DNA): TGTACCAGCAGCCCAACGACTACTGAAGCTTTCTTT. It specifies CTSSPTTTEAFF.

The sample holds a few counts of this clonotype. V gene TRBV7-9 combines with J gene TRBJ2-5, with D possibly matching TRBD2 (6 bases). Trimming removed 5 bases at V and 3 bases at J, with 22 bases between. In germline, CDR1 is SEHNR, CDR2 FQNEAQ (reference sequence). The CDR3 runs to 17 residues. In DNA form, the CDR3 reads TGTGCCAGCAGCAAAGGGACGGGGAGGCAGGAGAAAGAGACCCAGTACTTC. Translation: CASSKGTGRQEKETQYF. The full variable domain, in which reference TRBV7-9 and TRBJ2-5 provide the parts outside the CDR3, is DTGVSQNPRHKITKRGQNVTFRCDPISEHNRLYWYRQTLGQGPEFLTYFQNEAQLEKSRLLSDRFSAERPKGSFSTLEIQRTEQGDSAMYLCASSKGTGRQEKETQYFGPGTRLLVL.

This clonotype was recorded at least ten times. This chain joins TRBV12-3 or TRBV12-4 and TRBJ2-5; D not certain. CDR3 length: 14 amino acids. Trimming left V 6 bases short and J 0 bases short, with 11 bases between. The CDR3, as DNA: TGTGCCAGCAGCCCACCGTCGTACCAAGAGACCCAGTACTTC. It codes for CASSPPSYQETQYF.

This clonotype was detected only a few times. The V gene is TRBV6-8, the J gene TRBJ1-1; D perhaps matches TRBD1 (6 bases). The CDR3 contains 17 residues. The V end was cut by 5 bases, the J end by 1 base, with 20 bases between. Germline V CDR1 and CDR2: MNHGY, SAAAGT. The CDR3 loop is CASSDLGWGRENTEAFF. CDR3 DNA: TGTGCCAGCAGTGACCTCGGCTGGGGGCGAGAGAACACTGAAGCTTTCTTT.

This rearrangement joins TRBV7-9 to TRBJ2-7; unclear D gene. Trimming shortened V by 4 bases and J by 4 bases, and 11 bases separated the two germline ends. The CDR3 consists of 13 residues. The V gene's germline CDR1 is SEHNR and CDR2 FQNEAQ (reference sequence). The CDR3 DNA reads TGTGCCAGCAGCTCTTGGGCCTTTTACGAGCAGTACTTC. Translating gives CASSSWAFYEQYF.

The chain couples TRBV29-1 to TRBJ1-4, with TRBD1 as a possible D gene (5 bases). The CDR3 length is 14 residues. Germline-derived CDR1 and CDR2 are SQVTM and ANQGSEA. Trimming removed 1 base from V and 2 bases from J, with 8 bases in between. The chain's CDR3 is CSVEGEGTNEKLFF. CDR3 coding DNA: TGCAGCGTTGAAGGAGAGGGGACTAATGAAAAACTGTTTTTT.

This clonotype turned up a few times. V and J are TRBV27 and TRBJ2-1; D remains ambiguous. The germline CDR1 and CDR2 sequences are MNHEY and SMNVEV (reference sequence). Trimming removed 4 bases at V and 5 bases at J, with 18 bases between. The CDR3 is 16 amino acids. The CDR3 spells CASSSMGFATHNEQFF. In DNA, the CDR3 is TGTGCCAGCAGTTCAATGGGGTTTGCCACACACAATGAGCAGTTCTTC.